These 6 T cell receptor beta chains were sequenced from one sample in a study of T cells in Graves' hyperthyroidism and ophthalmopathy. Amplified regions were TCR beta CDR3 sequences from RNA transcripts. The HTBI primer set served for first-round RT-PCR of the TCR CDR3. TCRdb re-called the multiplex PCR reads through MiXCR, storing one row per CDR3 protein. The sample records over 250,000 distinct CDR3 sequences, less than 30% being singletons. Material: blood. The receptors stem from a man aged 40-49 years with Graves' hyperthyroidism that later progressed to Graves' ophthalmopathy.

This clonotype was recorded only once. One junction end disagrees with the germline gene, perhaps due to a read error. V usage is TRBV7-7 and J usage is TRBJ2-5, with D perhaps TRBD2 (7 bases). The CDR3 has 14 residues. Germline values: CDR1 SSHAT, CDR2 FNYEAQ (reference sequence). CDR3 sequence (DNA): TGTGCTAGCAGCTTCGTAGGGGGGGGAGAGACCCAGTACTTC. Translating gives CASSFVGGGETQYF.

The rearrangement links TRBV6-2 or TRBV6-3 to TRBJ2-4; D gene ambiguous. Trimming took off 5 bases at V and 8 bases at J, with 13 bases between the two ends. The CDR3 has 13 amino acids. Germline CDR1 and CDR2: MNHEY and SVGEGT. CDR3: CASSATRRDIQYF. CDR3 DNA: TGTGCCAGCAGTGCCACTCGACGGGACATTCAGTACTTC.

The chain uses TRBV28 and TRBJ2-7; D possibly uses TRBD1 or TRBD2 (6 bases each). The V end lost 6 bases, the J end lost 3 bases, and 12 bases lay between the germline ends. CDR1 and CDR2 (germline): MDHEN, SYDVKM. The CDR3 is 13 residues long. The CDR3 is CASRGGQIYEQYF. The CDR3 nucleotides are TGTGCCAGCAGGGGAGGACAGATCTACGAGCAGTACTTC. The full variable domain, rest sourced from reference TRBV28 and TRBJ2-7, is DVKVTQSSRYLVKRTGEKVFLECVQDMDHENMFWYRQDPGLGLRLIYFSYDVKMKEKGDIPEGYSVSREKKERFSLILESASTNQTSMYLCASRGGQIYEQYFGPGTRLTVT.

This clonotype was observed at least ten times. The rearrangement joins TRBV27 to TRBJ1-1; no firm D call. This CDR3 has 16 residues. CDR1 is MNHEY and CDR2 is SMNVEV in the germline V gene (reference sequence). Deletions cut 6 bases from V and 0 bases from J, with 17 bases between. The CDR3 DNA follows: TGTGCCAGCAGGAGAAATTTTGGGAGAATGAACACTGAAGCTTTCTTT. This translates into CASRRNFGRMNTEAFF.

Many counts were recorded for this clonotype. The rearrangement joins TRBV10-3 to TRBJ2-7, with 8 positions matching TRBD2. This CDR3 is 13 amino acids long. Per the germline V gene, CDR1 is ENHRY and CDR2 is SYGVKD. V was pared by 7 bases and J by 5 bases, with 7 bases of the junction left unmatched. The CDR3 DNA reads TGTGCCATCAAGCGGGAGTTTATGGACGAGCAGTACTTC. Translated: CAIKREFMDEQYF.

This clonotype was counted at least ten times. V and J are TRBV4-1 and TRBJ1-5; no clear D. This CDR3 region has 14 residues. CDR1 is MGHRA, CDR2 YSYEKL, per germline. Trimming removed 0 bases at V and 4 bases at J, with 7 bases between. This CDR3 reads CASSQELGNQPQHF. For the CDR3, the DNA is TGCGCCAGCAGCCAAGAACTGGGGAATCAGCCCCAGCATTTT.